The clone carrying this T cell receptor (beta chain) showed up just once. The antigen remains unidentified. These data come from a study of cytomegalovirus exposure and HLA in healthy donors. Method: immunoSEQ multiplex PCR; TCRdb's copy keeps in-frame clones and lacks some. The table shows tens of thousands of clones, with roughly 85% occurring only once. Per the germline V gene, CDR1 is MNHEY and CDR2 is SMNVEV (reference sequence). The CDR3 runs to 15 residues. J was trimmed by 4 bases and V by 6 bases; bases with no gene match: 8. General study points: The listing of roughly 160 TCR beta chains classed them as cytomegalovirus-associated. Three CMV-associated chains were confirmed in vitro to be specific for CMV antigens. Across donors, most TCRs were seen rarely, yet some public ones were widespread.

The material sequenced was PBMCs. The genes are TRBV27 and TRBJ1-5, with 8 bases that match TRBD1. The clonotype comes from a woman aged 30 to 39 in good health and CMV-seronegative. DNA of the CDR3: TGTGCCAGCAGAACAATCACAGGGGGGAATCAGCCCCAGCATTTT. Protein product: CASRTITGGNQPQHF.